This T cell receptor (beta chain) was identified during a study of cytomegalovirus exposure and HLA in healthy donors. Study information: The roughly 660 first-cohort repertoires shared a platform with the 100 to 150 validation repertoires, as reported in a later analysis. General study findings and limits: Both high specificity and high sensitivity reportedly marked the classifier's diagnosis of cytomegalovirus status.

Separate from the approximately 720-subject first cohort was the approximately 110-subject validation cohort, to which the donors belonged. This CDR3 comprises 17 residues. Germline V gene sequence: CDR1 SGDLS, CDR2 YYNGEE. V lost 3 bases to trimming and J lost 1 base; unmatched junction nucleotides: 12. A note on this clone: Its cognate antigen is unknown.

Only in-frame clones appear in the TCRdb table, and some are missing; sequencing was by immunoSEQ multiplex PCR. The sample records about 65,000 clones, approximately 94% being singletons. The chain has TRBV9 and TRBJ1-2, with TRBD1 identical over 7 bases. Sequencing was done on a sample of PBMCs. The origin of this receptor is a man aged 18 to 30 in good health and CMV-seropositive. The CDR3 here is CASSAGLWGQLNYGYTF. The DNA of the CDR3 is TGTGCCAGCAGCGCGGGCTTGTGGGGACAGCTTAACTATGGCTACACCTTC.